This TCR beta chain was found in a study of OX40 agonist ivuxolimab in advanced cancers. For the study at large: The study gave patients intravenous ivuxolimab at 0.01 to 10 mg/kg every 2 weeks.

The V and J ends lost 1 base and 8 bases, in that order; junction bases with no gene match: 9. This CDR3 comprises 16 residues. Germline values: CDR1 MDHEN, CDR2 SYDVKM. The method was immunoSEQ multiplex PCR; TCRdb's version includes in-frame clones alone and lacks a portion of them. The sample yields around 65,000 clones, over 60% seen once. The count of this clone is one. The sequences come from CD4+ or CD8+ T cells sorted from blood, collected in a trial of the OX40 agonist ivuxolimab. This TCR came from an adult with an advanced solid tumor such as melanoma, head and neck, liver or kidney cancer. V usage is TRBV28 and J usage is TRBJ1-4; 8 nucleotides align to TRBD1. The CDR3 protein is CASSLFRGQVDEKLFF. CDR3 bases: TGTGCCAGCAGTTTATTCCGGGGACAGGTGGACGAAAAACTGTTTTTT. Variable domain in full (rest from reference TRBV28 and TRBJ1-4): DVKVTQSSRYLVKRTGEKVFLECVQDMDHENMFWYRQDPGLGLRLIYFSYDVKMKEKGDIPEGYSVSREKKERFSLILESASTNQTSMYLCASSLFRGQVDEKLFFGSGTQLSVL.